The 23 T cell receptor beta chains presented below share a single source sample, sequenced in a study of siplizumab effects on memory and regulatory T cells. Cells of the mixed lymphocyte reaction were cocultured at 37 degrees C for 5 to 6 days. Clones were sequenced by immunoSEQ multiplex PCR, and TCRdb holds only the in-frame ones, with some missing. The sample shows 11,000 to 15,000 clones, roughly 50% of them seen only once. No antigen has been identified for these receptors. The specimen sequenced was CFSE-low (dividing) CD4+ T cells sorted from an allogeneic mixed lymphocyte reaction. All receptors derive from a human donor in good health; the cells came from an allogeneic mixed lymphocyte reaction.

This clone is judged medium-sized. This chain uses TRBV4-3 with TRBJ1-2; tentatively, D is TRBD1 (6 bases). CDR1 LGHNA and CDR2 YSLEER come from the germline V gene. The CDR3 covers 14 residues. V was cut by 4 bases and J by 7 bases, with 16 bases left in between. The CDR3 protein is CASSREAGEGGYTF. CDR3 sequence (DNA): TGCGCCAGCAGCCGAGAAGCAGGGGAGGGTGGCTACACCTTC.

The CDR3 loop reads CASSESNRGIGTTMDEQYF. In DNA, the CDR3 is TGCGCCAGCAGTGAGTCGAACAGGGGGATTGGGACTACTATGGACGAGCAGTACTTC. The chain joins TRBV10-1 to TRBJ2-7; maybe TRBD1 (8 bases). The CDR3 sequence is 19 residues long. V lost 0 bases and J lost 5, with 26 bases in between. The germline gives CDR1 WNHNN, CDR2 SYGVQD (reference sequence).

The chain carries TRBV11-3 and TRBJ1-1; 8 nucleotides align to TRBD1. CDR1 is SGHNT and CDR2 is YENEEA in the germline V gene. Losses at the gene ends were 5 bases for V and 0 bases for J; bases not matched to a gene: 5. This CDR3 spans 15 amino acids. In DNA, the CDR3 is TGTGCCAGCAGCCTAGGACAGGGAATGAACACTGAAGCTTTCTTT. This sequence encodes CASSLGQGMNTEAFF.

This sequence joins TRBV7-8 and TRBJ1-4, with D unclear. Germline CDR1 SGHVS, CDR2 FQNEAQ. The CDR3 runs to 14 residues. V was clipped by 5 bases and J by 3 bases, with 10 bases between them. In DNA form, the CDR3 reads TGTGCCAGCAGCCCCCCAGACCCTAATGAAAAACTGTTTTTT. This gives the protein CASSPPDPNEKLFF.

The CDR3 is CASRASGGGYGYTF. CDR3 DNA sequence: TGTGCCAGCAGAGCCTCAGGGGGAGGGTATGGCTACACCTTC. The chain recombines TRBV6-1 with TRBJ1-2; 7 positions match TRBD1. The CDR3 spans 14 residues. Germline trimming cut 6 bases from V and 5 bases from J; bases unmatched to any gene: 9. CDR1 and CDR2 (germline): MNHNS, SASEGT.

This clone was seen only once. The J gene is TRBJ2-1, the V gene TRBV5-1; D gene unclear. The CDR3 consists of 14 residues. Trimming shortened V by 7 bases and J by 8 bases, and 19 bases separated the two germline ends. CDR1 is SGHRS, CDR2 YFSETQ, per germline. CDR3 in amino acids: CASSLGSASDEQFF. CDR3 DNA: TGCGCCAGCTCCCTTGGAAGTGCAAGCGATGAGCAGTTCTTC.

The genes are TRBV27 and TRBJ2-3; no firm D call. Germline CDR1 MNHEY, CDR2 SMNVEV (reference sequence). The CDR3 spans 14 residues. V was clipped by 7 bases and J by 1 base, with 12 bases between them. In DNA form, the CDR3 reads TGTGCCAGCAAGGGTGGGGTAGGCACAGATACGCAGTATTTT. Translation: CASKGGVGTDTQYF.

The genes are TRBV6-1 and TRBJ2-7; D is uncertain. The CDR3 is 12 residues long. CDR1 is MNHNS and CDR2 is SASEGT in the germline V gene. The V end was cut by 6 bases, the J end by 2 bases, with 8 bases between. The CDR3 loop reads CASSRDAYEQYF. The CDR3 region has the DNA TGTGCCAGCAGCCGTGACGCCTACGAGCAGTACTTC.

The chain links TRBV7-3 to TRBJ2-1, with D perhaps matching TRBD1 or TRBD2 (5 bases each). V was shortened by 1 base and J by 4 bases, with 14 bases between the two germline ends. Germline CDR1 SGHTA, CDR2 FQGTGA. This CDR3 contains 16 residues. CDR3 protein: CASSLRSGAAYNEQFF. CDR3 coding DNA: TGTGCCAGCAGCTTAAGGTCCGGGGCCGCGTACAATGAGCAGTTCTTC.

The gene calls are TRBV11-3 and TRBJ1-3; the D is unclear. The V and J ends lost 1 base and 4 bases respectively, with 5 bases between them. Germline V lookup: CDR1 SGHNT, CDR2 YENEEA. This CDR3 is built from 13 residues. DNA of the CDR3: TGTGCCAGCAGCTTAGGAGCAGGAAACACCATATATTTT. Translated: CASSLGAGNTIYF.

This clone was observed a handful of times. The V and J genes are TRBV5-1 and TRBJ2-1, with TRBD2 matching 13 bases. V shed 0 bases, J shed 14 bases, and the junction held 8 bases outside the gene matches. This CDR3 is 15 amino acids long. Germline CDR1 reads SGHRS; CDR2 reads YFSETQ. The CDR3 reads CASSLEGLAGSLEFF. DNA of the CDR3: TGCGCCAGCAGCTTGGAGGGACTAGCGGGATCCTTGGAGTTCTTC.

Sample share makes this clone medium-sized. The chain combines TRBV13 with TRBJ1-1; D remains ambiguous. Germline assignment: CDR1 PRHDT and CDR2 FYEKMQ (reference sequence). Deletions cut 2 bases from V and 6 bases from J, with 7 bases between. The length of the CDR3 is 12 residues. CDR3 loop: CASSLWKSEAFF. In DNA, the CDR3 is TGTGCCAGCAGCTTATGGAAATCTGAAGCTTTCTTT.

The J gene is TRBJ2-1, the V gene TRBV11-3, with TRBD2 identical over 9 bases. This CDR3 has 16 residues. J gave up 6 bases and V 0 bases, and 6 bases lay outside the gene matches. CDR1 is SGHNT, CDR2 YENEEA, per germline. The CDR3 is CASSLEGGRARNEQFF. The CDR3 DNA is TGTGCCAGCAGCTTAGAGGGCGGGAGGGCCCGCAATGAGCAGTTCTTC.

The CDR3 region is CASSQGRVNTEAFF. Here the CDR3 DNA reads TGCGCCAGCAGCCAGGGCAGGGTAAACACTGAAGCTTTCTTT. This chain joins TRBV5-1 and TRBJ1-1; possibly TRBD1 for D (5 bases). Germline V gene data show CDR1 as SGHRS and CDR2 as YFSETQ. CDR3 length equals 14 residues. Trimming removed 4 bases at V and 2 bases at J, with 12 bases between. Based on the CDR3 plus reference TRBV5-1 and TRBJ1-1, the full variable domain is KAGVTQTPRYLIKTRGQQVTLSCSPISGHRSVSWYQQTPGQGLQFLFEYFSETQRNKGNFPGRFSGRQFSNSRSEMNVSTLELGDSALYLCASSQGRVNTEAFFGQGTRLTVV.

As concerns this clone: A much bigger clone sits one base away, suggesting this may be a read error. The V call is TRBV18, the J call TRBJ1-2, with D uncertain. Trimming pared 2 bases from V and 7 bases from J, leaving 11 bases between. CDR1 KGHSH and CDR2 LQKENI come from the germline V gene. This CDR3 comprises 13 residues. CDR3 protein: CASSPGEGCGYTF. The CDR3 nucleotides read TGTGCCAGCTCACCAGGGGAGGGCTGTGGCTACACCTTC.

The CDR3 DNA reads as TGTGCCAGTAGTACAGGGTATGGCTACACCTTC. Amino acid sequence: CASSTGYGYTF. The V and J genes are TRBV19 and TRBJ1-2, with D perhaps matching TRBD1 (5 bases). Germline lookup yields CDR1 LNHDA and CDR2 SQIVND (reference sequence). The V end was cut by 4 bases, the J end by 5 bases, with 5 bases between. This CDR3 region has 11 residues.

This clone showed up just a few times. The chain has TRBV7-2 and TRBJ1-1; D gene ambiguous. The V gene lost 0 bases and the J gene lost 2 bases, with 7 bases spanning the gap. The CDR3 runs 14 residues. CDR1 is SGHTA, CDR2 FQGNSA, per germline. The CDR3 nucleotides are TGTGCCAGCAGCTTAGCGACACCTAACACTGAAGCTTTCTTT. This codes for CASSLATPNTEAFF.

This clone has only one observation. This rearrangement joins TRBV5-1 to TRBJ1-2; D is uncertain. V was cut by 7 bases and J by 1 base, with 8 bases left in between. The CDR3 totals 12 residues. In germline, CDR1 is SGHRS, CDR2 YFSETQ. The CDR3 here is CASRESNYGYTF. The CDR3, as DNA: TGCGCCAGCCGCGAGAGTAACTATGGCTACACCTTC.

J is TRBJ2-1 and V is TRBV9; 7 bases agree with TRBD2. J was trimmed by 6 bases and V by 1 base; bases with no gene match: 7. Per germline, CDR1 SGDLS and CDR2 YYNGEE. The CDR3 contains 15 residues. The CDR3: CASSVQAGRPNEQFF. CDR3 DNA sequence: TGTGCCAGCAGCGTACAAGCGGGACGGCCCAATGAGCAGTTCTTC.

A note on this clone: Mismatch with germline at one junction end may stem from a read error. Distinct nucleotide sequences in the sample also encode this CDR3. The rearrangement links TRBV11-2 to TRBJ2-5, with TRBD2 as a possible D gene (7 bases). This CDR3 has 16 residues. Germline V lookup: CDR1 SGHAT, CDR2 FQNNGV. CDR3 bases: TGCGCCAGCAGCTTAGTCAGCGGGACACCCTCGGAGACCCAGTACTTC. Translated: CASSLVSGTPSETQYF. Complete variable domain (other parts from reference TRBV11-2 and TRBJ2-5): EAGVAQSPRYKIIEKRQSVAFWCNPISGHATLYWYQQILGQGPKLLIQFQNNGVVDDSQLPKDRFSAERLKGVDSTLKIQPAKLEDSAVYLCASSLVSGTPSETQYFGPGTRLLVL.

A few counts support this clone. CDR3 DNA: TGTGCCAGCAGTGAATATCCCCCCGGGGAGCTGTTTTTT. Encoded protein: CASSEYPPGELFF. The chain combines TRBV25-1 with TRBJ2-2; D gene ambiguous. Trimming pared 0 bases from V and 6 bases from J, leaving 5 bases between. Germline V gene lookup returns CDR1 MGHDK and CDR2 SYGVNS. The CDR3 is made up of 13 amino acids.

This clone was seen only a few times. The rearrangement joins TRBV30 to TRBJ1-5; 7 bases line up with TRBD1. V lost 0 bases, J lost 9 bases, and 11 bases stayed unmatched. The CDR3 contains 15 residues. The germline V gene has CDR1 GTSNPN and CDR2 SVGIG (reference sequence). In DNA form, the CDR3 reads TGTGCCTGGAGTGTCCGCAGGGGGGTCCTGTGGCCCCAGCATTTT. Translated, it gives CAWSVRRGVLWPQHF.

The CDR3 DNA sequence: TGTGCCAGCAGTAAGCAGGGGTTCGGAGATACGCAGTATTTT. Its translation: CASSKQGFGDTQYF. This chain links TRBV6-5 with TRBJ2-3; D possibly corresponds to TRBD1 (6 bases). V was trimmed by 5 bases and J by 5 bases, leaving 14 bases between them. Germline V lookup: CDR1 MNHEY, CDR2 SVGAGI. CDR3 length equals 14 residues.